Described below is a single T cell receptor beta chain sequence and its context. These data belong to a study of blood T cell repertoires in COVID-19. Patients in Seattle were enrolled during active infection, then followed longitudinally. As originally analysed: Quantification of nucleated cells was approximated via reference gene primer amplification. Profiling relied on immunoSEQ multiplex PCR, and the TCRdb table lists in-frame clones only, not all of them. The V and J calls and the clone size are those of that table, but D and trimming were determined from the DNA. This sample carries about 160,000 clones, 85% to 90% of them seen once, and the ten largest clones take under 13%. The receptor was derived from a woman between 70 and 85 years old with COVID-19, enrolled during active disease. The sample consisted of peripheral blood.

CDR3: CASSFLGEHSGNTIYF. CDR3 in DNA: TGTGCCAGCAGCTTTCTCGGGGAACACTCTGGAAACACCATATATTTT. This sequence joins TRBV5-6 and TRBJ1-3, with D uncertain. Germline CDR1 is SGHDT and CDR2 is YYEEEE. V dropped 2 bases and J dropped 0 bases, with 12 bases sitting between them. This CDR3 is built from 16 residues.